The 8 T cell receptor beta chains below were found in one sample sequenced in a study of T cell repertoires in cytomegalovirus infection. One entry per CDR3 protein results from TCRdb running MiXCR on the reads. The sample carries under 300,000 distinct CDR3 sequences, over 15% recorded once. The source material was CD8+ T cells from PBMCs. These receptors were obtained from a human donor in good health (CMV status not recorded). Some clones in this sample may be carry-over from other donors' samples.

The table lists this clonotype with a few counts. The V call is TRBV4-1, the J call TRBJ2-1, with 13 nucleotides matching TRBD2. Trimming at V came to 4 bases and at J to 8 bases, leaving 11 bases not matched to a gene. CDR3 length: 17 amino acids. The germline V gene has CDR1 MGHRA and CDR2 YSYEKL. As DNA, the CDR3 is TGCGCCAGCAGCCTACGGGAACTAGCGGGGGGGTACGATGAGCAGTTCTTC. As protein: CASSLRELAGGYDEQFF.

The chain couples TRBV5-1 to TRBJ2-5; 12 bases fit TRBD2. The CDR3 has 17 amino acids. V dropped 1 base and J dropped 5; count of bases not matched to a gene: 9. CDR1 and CDR2 from the germline V gene are SGHRS and YFSETQ. Written as DNA, the CDR3 is TGCGCCAGCAGCTTGACGCTAGCGGGGGGGCCTTTGGAGACCCAGTACTTC. Translated, it gives CASSLTLAGGPLETQYF.

This clonotype was detected only a few times. V and J are TRBV5-6 and TRBJ2-1; 12 positions match TRBD2. V lost 4 bases and J lost 1; bases outside the gene matches: 12. CDR1 is SGHDT, CDR2 YYEEEE, per germline. This CDR3 spans 19 amino acids. The CDR3 sequence is CASSPTQLAGGISYNEQFF. The CDR3 DNA reads as TGTGCCAGCAGCCCGACCCAACTAGCGGGGGGTATTTCCTACAATGAGCAGTTCTTC.

This clonotype was observed at least ten times. V gene TRBV7-2 combines with J gene TRBJ1-6, with a tentative D call TRBD1 (5 bases). V was shortened by 5 bases and J by 7 bases, with 21 bases between the two germline ends. Germline V gene data show CDR1 as SGHTA and CDR2 as FQGNSA. The CDR3 has 17 amino acids. CDR3 nucleotide sequence: TGTGCCAGCAGCCCCCGGGAGGGGATCACACGGAATTCACCCCTCCACTTT. Its protein product is CASSPREGITRNSPLHF.

In this sample, this clonotype turned up once. The chain couples TRBV20-1 to TRBJ1-2; 10 bases are shared with TRBD1. The CDR3 runs to 13 residues. Germline CDR1 and CDR2: DFQATT and SNEGSKA (reference sequence). The V gene end was trimmed by 6 bases and the J gene end by 3 bases; junction bases not matched to a gene: 4. The CDR3, as DNA: TGCAGTGCAACCGGGACAGGGGACTATGGCTACACCTTC. Protein sequence: CSATGTGDYGYTF.

The table lists this clonotype with a few counts. The J gene is TRBJ1-4, the V gene TRBV19; D unclear. V lost 3 bases and J 8 bases, leaving 7 bases between the germline ends. From germline, CDR1 is LNHDA and CDR2 SQIVND (reference sequence). This CDR3 contains 12 residues. The CDR3 sequence is CASSIGVEKLFF. The CDR3 DNA reads as TGTGCCAGTAGTATCGGCGTCGAAAAACTGTTTTTT.

This clonotype was detected ten times or more. The chain links TRBV28 to TRBJ1-5; D remains unclear. Germline-derived CDR1 and CDR2 are MDHEN and SYDVKM. Trimming took off 2 bases at V and 4 bases at J, with 9 bases between the two ends. CDR3 length equals 14 residues. In DNA form, the CDR3 reads TGTGCCAGCAGTTTAAAGTTTAGGAATCAGCCCCAGCATTTT. This translates into CASSLKFRNQPQHF.

This clonotype appeared many times. This chain connects TRBV7-2 to TRBJ2-7, with 7 bases aligning to TRBD2. V lost 5 bases and J lost 4; bases outside the gene matches: 2. The CDR3 totals 12 residues. Germline-derived CDR1 and CDR2 are SGHTA and FQGNSA. This chain's CDR3 is CASSQAGYEQYF. The CDR3 region has the DNA TGTGCCAGCAGCCAAGCGGGGTACGAGCAGTACTTC.